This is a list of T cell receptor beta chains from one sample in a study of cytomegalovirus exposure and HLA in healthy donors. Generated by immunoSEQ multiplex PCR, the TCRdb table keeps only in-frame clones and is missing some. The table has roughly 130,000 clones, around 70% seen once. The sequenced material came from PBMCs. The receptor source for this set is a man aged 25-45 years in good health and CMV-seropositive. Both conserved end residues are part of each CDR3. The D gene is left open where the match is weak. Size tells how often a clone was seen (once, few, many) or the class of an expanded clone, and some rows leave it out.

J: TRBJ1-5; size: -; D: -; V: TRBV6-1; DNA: TGTGCCAGCAGTGAACCAGGACAGAGTCGGCCCCAGCATTTT; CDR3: CASSEPGQSRPQHF
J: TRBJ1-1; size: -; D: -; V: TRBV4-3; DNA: TGCGCCAGCAGCCAAGTAAGGGGGTATACTGAAGCTTTCTTT; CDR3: CASSQVRGYTEAFF
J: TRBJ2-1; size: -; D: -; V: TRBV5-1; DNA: TGCGCCAGCACCCCAGCCCCCTCCGCGGATGAGCAGTTCTTC; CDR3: CASTPAPSADEQFF
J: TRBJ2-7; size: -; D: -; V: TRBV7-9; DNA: TGTGCCAGCAGCTTAGTAACAGTAGACGAGCAGTACTTC; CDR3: CASSLVTVDEQYF
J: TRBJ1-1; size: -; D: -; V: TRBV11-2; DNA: TGTGCCAGCAGCTTTGGAGGCTACACAGTCCCCCGTGAAGCTTTCTTT; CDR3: CASSFGGYTVPREAFF
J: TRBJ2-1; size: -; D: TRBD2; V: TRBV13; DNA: TGTGCCAGCAGCTTAGAGGGAACGGGAGGTCGAGTCGATGAGCAGTTCTTC; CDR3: CASSLEGTGGRVDEQFF
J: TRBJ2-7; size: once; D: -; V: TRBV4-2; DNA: TGTGCCAGCAGCTCGGCAGCTACAGACCATTACGAGCAGTACTTC; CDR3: CASSSAATDHYEQYF
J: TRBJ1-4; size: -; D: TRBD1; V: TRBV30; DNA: TGTGCCTTAGACAGGGGGAATGAAAAACTGTTTTTT; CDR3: CALDRGNEKLFF
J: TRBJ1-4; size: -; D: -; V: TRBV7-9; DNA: TGTGCCAGCAGCTTAACGGGGGGGGCCCTAAAACTGTTTTTT; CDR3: CASSLTGGALKLFF
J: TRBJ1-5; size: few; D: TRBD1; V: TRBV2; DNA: TGTGCCAGCAGTGATCGGACAGGGACTGGCGGTCAGCCCCAGCATTTT; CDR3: CASSDRTGTGGQPQHF
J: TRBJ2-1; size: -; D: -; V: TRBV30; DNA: TGTGCCTGGAGCTCGGGGGACAGCGGGAGCCGCTACAATGAGCAGTTCTTC; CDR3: CAWSSGDSGSRYNEQFF
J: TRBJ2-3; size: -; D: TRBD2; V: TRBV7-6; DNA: TGTGCCAGCAGCCAACTAGCGGGAGTAAGAGATACGCAGTATTTT; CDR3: CASSQLAGVRDTQYF
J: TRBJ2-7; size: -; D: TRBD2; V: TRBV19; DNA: TGTGCCAGTAGTGGGGGGCGACTAGCGGGTTTCTACGAGCAGTACTTC; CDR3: CASSGGRLAGFYEQYF
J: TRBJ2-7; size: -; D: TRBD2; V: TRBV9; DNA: TGTGCCAGCAGTAGGACTAGCGGGGGGGGTAGTCGCGACGAGCAGTACTTC; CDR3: CASSRTSGGGSRDEQYF
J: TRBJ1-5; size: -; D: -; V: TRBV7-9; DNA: TGTTCCAGCAGCTTAATAAATCAGCCCCAGCATTTT; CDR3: CSSSLINQPQHF
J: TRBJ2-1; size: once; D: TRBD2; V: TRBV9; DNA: TGTGCCAGCGGAAGGACTAGCGCCCACAATGAGCAGTTCTTC; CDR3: CASGRTSAHNEQFF
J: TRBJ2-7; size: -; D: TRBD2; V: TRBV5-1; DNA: TGCGCCAGCAGCTTGTTTATCGGGGGGGGCGCAATGGACGAGCAGTACTTC; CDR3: CASSLFIGGGAMDEQYF
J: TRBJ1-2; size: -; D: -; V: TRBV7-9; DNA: TGTGCCAGCAGCTTCGACAGGACCTTCTATGGCTACACCTTC; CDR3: CASSFDRTFYGYTF
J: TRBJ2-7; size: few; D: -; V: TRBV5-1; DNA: TGCGCCAGCAGCTTGGGACTGGTCTACGAGCAGTACTTC; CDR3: CASSLGLVYEQYF
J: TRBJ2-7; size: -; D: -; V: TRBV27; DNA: TGTGCCAGCATCCTGACAGCCCCCTACGAGCAGTACTTC; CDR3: CASILTAPYEQYF
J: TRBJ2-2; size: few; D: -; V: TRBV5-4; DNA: TGTGCCAGCAGCTTGACCACCCAGGGCACCGGGGAGCTGTTTTTT; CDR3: CASSLTTQGTGELFF
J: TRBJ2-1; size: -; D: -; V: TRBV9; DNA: TGTGCCAGCAGTATTAGCGTTGGTGCCTACAATGAGCAGTTCTTC; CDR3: CASSISVGAYNEQFF
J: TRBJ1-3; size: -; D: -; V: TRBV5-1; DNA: TGCGCCAGCAGCCCGGAGACAGAAGCATTCTCTGGAAACACCATATATTTT; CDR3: CASSPETEAFSGNTIYF
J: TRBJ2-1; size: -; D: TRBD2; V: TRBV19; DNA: TGTGCCAGTAGTCCGGCGGGAGGGCCTGTCTATGAGCAGTTCTTC; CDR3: CASSPAGGPVYEQFF
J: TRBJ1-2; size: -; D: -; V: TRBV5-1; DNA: TGCGCCAGCAGCTTGCTATCCGGCCAGGACTATGGCTACACCTTC; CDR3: CASSLLSGQDYGYTF
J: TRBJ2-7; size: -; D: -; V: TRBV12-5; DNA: TGTGCTAGTGGTTTGGGACGAGGGACTGGGCTAGGCGAGCAGTACTTC; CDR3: CASGLGRGTGLGEQYF
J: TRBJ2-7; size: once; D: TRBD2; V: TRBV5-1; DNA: TGCGCCAGCAGCCCTAGCGGGAGGGCCGATTACGAGCAGTACTTC; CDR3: CASSPSGRADYEQYF
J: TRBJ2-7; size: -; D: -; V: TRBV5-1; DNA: TGCGCCAGCAGCTTGGGAAGCGCTAGCTCCTACGAGCAGTACTTC; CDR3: CASSLGSASSYEQYF
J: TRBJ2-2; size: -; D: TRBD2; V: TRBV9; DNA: TGTGCCAGCAGCGTAGGAGCGGGAGGGCCAGGCGGGGAGCTGTTTTTT; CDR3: CASSVGAGGPGGELFF
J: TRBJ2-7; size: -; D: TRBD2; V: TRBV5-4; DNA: TGTGCCAGCAGCTTTAAGCGGGAGAAGAGCTACGAGCAGTACTTC; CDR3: CASSFKREKSYEQYF
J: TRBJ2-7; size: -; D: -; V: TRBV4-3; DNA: TGCGCCAGCAGCCAAGGGCACCGCTCCTACGAGCAGTACTTC; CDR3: CASSQGHRSYEQYF
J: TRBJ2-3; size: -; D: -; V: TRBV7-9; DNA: TGTGCCAGCAGCTTACTCGGGCGGGGAACCACAGATACGCAGTATTTT; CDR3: CASSLLGRGTTDTQYF